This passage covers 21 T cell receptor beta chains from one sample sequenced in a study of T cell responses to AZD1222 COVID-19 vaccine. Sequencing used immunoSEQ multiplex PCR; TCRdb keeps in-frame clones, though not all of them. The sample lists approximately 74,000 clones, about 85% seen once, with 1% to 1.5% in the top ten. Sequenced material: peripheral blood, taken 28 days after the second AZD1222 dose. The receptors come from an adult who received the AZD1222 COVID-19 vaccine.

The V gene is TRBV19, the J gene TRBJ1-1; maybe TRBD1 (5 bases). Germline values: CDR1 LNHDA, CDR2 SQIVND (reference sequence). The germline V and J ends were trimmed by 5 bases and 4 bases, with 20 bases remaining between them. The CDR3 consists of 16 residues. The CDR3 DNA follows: TGTGCCAGTAGTTGGGGGACCGGGGAGTTGGGCACTGAAGCTTTCTTT. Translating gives CASSWGTGELGTEAFF.

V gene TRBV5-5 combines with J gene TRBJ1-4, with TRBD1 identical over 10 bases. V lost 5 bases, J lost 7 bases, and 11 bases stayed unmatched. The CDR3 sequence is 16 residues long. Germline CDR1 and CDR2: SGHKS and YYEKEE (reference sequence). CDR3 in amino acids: CASSYAPGTGVEKLFF. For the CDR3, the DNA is TGTGCCAGCAGTTATGCCCCCGGGACAGGGGTTGAAAAACTGTTTTTT.

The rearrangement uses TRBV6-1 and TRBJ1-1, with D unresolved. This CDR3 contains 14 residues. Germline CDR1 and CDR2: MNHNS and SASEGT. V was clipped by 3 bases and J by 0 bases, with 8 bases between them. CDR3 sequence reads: CASSDHTVNTEAFF. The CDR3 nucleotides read TGTGCCAGCAGTGATCACACCGTGAACACTGAAGCTTTCTTT.

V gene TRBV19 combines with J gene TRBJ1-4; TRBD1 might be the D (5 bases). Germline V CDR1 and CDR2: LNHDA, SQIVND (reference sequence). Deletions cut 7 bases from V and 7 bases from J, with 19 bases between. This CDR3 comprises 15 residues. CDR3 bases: TGTGCCAGTACTTCTCTGACAGTTGGGAGTGAAAAACTGTTTTTT. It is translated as CASTSLTVGSEKLFF.

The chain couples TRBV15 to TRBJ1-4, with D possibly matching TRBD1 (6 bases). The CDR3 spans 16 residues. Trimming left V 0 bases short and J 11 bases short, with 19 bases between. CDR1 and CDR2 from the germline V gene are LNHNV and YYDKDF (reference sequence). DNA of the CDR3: TGTGCCACCAGCAGAGATCGAGGGGGGGCCAGGGAGAAACTGTTTTTT. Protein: CATSRDRGGAREKLFF. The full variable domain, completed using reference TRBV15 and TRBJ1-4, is DAMVIQNPRYQVTQFGKPVTLSCSQTLNHNVMYWYQQKSSQAPKLLFHYYDKDFNNEADTPDNFQSRRPNTSFCFLDIRSPGLGDTAMYLCATSRDRGGAREKLFFGSGTQLSVL.

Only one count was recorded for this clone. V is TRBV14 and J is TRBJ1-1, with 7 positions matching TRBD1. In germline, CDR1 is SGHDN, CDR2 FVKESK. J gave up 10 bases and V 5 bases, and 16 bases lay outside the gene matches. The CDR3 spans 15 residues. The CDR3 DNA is TGTGCCAGCAGCTCCCACAGGGGTGGGAGTTCTGGAGCTTTCTTT. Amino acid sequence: CASSSHRGGSSGAFF.

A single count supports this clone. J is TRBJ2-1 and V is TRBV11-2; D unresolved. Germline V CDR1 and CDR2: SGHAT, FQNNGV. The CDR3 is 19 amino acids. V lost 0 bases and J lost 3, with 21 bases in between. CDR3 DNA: TGTGCCAGCAGCTTAGATCCTGCCCGCTCTAGTTTGGGCTACAATGAGCAGTTCTTC. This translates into CASSLDPARSSLGYNEQFF.

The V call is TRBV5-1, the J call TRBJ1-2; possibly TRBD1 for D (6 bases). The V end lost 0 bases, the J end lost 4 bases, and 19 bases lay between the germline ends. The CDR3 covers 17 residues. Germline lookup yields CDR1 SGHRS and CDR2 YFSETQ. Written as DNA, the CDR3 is TGCGCCAGCAGCTTGGATGCAGGGGAAAGTTTTGGCTATGGCTACACCTTC. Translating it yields CASSLDAGESFGYGYTF.

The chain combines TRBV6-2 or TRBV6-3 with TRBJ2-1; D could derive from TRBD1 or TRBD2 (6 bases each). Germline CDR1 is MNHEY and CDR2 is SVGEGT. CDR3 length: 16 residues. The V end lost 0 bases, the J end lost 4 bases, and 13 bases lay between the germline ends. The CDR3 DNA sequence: TGTGCCAGCAGTTACTCGAGCGGAGGGGGATACAATGAGCAGTTCTTC. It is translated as CASSYSSGGGYNEQFF.

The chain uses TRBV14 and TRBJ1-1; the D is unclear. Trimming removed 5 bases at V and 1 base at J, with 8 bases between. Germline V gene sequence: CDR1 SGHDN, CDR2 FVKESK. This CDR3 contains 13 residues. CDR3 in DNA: TGTGCCAGCAGCTTTCAGGAGAACACTGAAGCTTTCTTT. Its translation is CASSFQENTEAFF.

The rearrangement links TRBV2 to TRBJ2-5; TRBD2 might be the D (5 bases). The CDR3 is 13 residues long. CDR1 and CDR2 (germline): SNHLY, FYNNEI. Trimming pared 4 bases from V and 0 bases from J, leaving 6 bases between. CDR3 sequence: CASSGGHQETQYF. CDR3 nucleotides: TGTGCCAGCAGTGGAGGGCACCAAGAGACCCAGTACTTC.

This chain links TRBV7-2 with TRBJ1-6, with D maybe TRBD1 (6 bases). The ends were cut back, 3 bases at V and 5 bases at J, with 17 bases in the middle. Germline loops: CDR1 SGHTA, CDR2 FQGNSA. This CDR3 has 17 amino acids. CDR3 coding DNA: TGTGCCAGCAGCTTTAGAGGGGGGCCGGGGGATAATTCACCCCTCCACTTT. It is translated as CASSFRGGPGDNSPLHF.

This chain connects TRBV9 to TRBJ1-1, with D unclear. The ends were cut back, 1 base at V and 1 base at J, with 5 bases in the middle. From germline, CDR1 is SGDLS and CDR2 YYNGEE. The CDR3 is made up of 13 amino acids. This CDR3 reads CASSVYENTEAFF. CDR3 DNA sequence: TGTGCCAGCAGCGTATATGAGAACACTGAAGCTTTCTTT.

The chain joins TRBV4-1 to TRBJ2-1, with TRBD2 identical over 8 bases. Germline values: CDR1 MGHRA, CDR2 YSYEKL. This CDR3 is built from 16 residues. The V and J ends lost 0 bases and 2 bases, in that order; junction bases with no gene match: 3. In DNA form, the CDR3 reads TGCGCCAGCAGCCAAGAACTAGCGGCTACCTACAATGAGCAGTTCTTC. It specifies CASSQELAATYNEQFF.

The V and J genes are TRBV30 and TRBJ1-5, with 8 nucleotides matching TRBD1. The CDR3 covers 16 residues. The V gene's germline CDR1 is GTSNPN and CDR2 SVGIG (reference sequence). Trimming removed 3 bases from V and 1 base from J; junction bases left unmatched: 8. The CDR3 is CAWSPYRGVSNQPQHF. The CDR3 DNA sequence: TGTGCCTGGAGCCCATACAGGGGGGTAAGCAATCAGCCCCAGCATTTT.

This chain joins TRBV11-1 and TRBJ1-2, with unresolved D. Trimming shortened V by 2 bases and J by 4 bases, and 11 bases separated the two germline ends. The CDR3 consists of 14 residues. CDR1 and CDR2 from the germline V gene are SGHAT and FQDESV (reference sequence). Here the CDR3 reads CASSLSRSAYGYTF. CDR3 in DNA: TGTGCCAGCAGCTTAAGCCGCTCCGCCTATGGCTACACCTTC.

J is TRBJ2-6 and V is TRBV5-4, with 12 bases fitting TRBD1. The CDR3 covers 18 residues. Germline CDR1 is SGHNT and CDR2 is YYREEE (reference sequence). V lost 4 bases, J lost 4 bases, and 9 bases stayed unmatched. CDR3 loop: CASSRGQGASEGANVLTF. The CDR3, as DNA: TGTGCCAGCAGCAGGGGACAGGGGGCATCGGAGGGGGCCAACGTCCTGACTTTC.

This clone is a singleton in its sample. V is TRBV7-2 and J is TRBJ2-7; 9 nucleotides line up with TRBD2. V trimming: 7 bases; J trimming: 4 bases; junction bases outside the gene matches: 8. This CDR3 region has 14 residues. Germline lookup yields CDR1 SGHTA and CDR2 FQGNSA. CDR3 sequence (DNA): TGTGCCAGCAAGCCTCGGGCGGGAGGGTACGAGCAGTACTTC. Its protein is CASKPRAGGYEQYF.

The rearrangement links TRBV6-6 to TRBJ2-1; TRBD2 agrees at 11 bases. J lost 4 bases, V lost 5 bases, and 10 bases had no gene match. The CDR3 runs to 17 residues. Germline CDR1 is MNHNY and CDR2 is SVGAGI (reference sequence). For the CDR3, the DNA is TGTGCCAGCAGTCCCCCCCCCGGGACTAGCGGTTACAATGAGCAGTTCTTC. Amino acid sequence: CASSPPPGTSGYNEQFF.

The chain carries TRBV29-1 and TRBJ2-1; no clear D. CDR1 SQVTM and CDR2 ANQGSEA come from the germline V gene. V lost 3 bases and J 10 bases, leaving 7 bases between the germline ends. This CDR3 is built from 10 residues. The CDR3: CSVDEWEQFF. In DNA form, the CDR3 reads TGCAGCGTTGACGAGTGGGAGCAGTTCTTC.

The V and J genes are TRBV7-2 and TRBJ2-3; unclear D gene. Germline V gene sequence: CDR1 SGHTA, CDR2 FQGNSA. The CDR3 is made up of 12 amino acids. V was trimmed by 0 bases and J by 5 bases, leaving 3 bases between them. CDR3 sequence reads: CASSLALDTQYF. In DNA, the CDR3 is TGTGCCAGCAGCTTAGCGTTAGATACGCAGTATTTT.